A single sample is the source of the 28 T cell receptor beta chains below, sequenced in a study of blood T cell repertoires in COVID-19. Repertoires were generated with immunoSEQ multiplex PCR, while TCRdb's copy carries only in-frame clones and drops some. This table has around 150,000 clones, 85% appearing once. Sequencing used peripheral blood. The receptors shown here come from a human donor with acute or convalescent COVID-19. The donor label of this sample is uncertain.

The genes are TRBV19 and TRBJ2-5; 8 nucleotides line up with TRBD1. V shed 10 bases and J 5 bases; nucleotides not matched to a gene: 30. CDR1 LNHDA and CDR2 SQIVND come from the germline V gene (reference sequence). This CDR3 comprises 20 residues. The CDR3 sequence: CAILTPRPQPGGASEETQYF. The CDR3 nucleotides read TGTGCCATCCTGACCCCACGCCCTCAACCAGGGGGCGCAAGTGAGGAGACCCAGTACTTC.

The J gene is TRBJ2-3, the V gene TRBV13; the D gene is possibly TRBD1 (7 bases). In germline, CDR1 is PRHDT, CDR2 FYEKMQ (reference sequence). V was trimmed by 2 bases and J by 5 bases, leaving 17 bases between them. The CDR3 contains 16 residues. CDR3 DNA sequence: TGTGCCAGCAGCTTAAGAGTAGGGGGCGGGGTAGATACGCAGTATTTT. The encoded protein is CASSLRVGGGVDTQYF.

The chain is built from TRBV6-2 or TRBV6-3 and TRBJ2-1; 11 nucleotides agree with TRBD2. After removal of 3 bases from V and 6 bases from J, the junction contained 4 bases not matched to a gene. Per germline, CDR1 MNHEY and CDR2 SVGEGT. This CDR3 is 15 amino acids long. This CDR3 is CASSYSGGATNEQFF. The CDR3 bases are TGTGCCAGCAGTTATAGCGGGGGGGCCACCAATGAGCAGTTCTTC.

The chain combines TRBV7-8 with TRBJ1-1; D gene ambiguous. Germline loops: CDR1 SGHVS, CDR2 FQNEAQ. This CDR3 spans 13 amino acids. Trimming shortened V by 4 bases and J by 0 bases, and 6 bases separated the two germline ends. CDR3 loop: CASSSRLNTEAFF. The CDR3 DNA is TGTGCCAGCAGCTCCCGGTTGAACACTGAAGCTTTCTTT. The complete variable domain, with remaining parts taken from reference TRBV7-8 and TRBJ1-1, reads GAGVSQSPRYKVAKRGQDVALRCDPISGHVSLFWYQQALGQGPEFLTYFQNEAQLDKSGLPSDRFFAERPEGSVSTLKIQRTQQEDSAVYLCASSSRLNTEAFFGQGTRLTVV.

As for this clone: The same CDR3 also results from other DNA sequences found in this sample. The rearrangement links TRBV28 to TRBJ1-1; no clear D. The CDR3 contains 12 residues. From germline, CDR1 is MDHEN and CDR2 SYDVKM. Trimming pared 7 bases from V and 1 base from J, leaving 7 bases between. The CDR3 DNA sequence: TGTGCCAGCACGGTATCGAACACTGAAGCTTTCTTT. It is translated as CASTVSNTEAFF.

The chain has TRBV18 and TRBJ1-1; D is possibly TRBD1 (5 bases). V was cut by 0 bases and J by 0 bases, with 11 bases left in between. Per the germline V gene, CDR1 is KGHSH and CDR2 is LQKENI. CDR3 length equals 16 residues. The CDR3 loop reads CASSPPGTGVNTEAFF. The CDR3 DNA reads as TGTGCCAGCTCACCACCCGGGACTGGGGTGAACACTGAAGCTTTCTTT.

The V call is TRBV19, the J call TRBJ2-7; 11 bases are shared with TRBD1. The germline gives CDR1 LNHDA, CDR2 SQIVND (reference sequence). The CDR3 contains 14 residues. Unmatched junction bases numbered 8, after V lost 4 bases and J lost 9 bases. The CDR3 DNA reads TGTGCCAGTAGTACCACGGGACAGGGGGGGATGCAGTACTTC. It yields the protein CASSTTGQGGMQYF.

This sequence joins TRBV7-2 and TRBJ1-4, with 9 bases that match TRBD1. The CDR3 is made up of 15 amino acids. Germline-derived CDR1 and CDR2 are SGHTA and FQGNSA. V lost 0 bases and J lost 5; bases outside the gene matches: 1. The CDR3 bases are TGTGCCAGCAGCTTAGCCGGGACAGGGAATGAAAAACTGTTTTTT. Translating gives CASSLAGTGNEKLFF.

The chain couples TRBV7-6 to TRBJ2-2; 8 bases align to TRBD2. Germline assignment: CDR1 SGHVS and CDR2 FNYEAQ. The CDR3 sequence is 17 residues long. Trimming removed 5 bases from V and 7 bases from J; junction bases left unmatched: 15. CDR3 residues: CASSPHRAGDRSGELFF. The DNA of the CDR3 is TGTGCCAGCAGCCCTCACAGAGCGGGGGACCGTAGCGGGGAGCTGTTTTTT.

This clone was seen only a few times. DNA of the CDR3: TGTGCCTGGAGCAAAAGACACCCTGAAGCTTTCTTT. This translates into CAWSKRHPEAFF. This chain links TRBV30 with TRBJ1-1; D uncertain. The CDR3 sequence is 12 residues long. The V and J ends lost 3 bases and 6 bases respectively, with 11 bases between them. Germline values: CDR1 GTSNPN, CDR2 SVGIG (reference sequence).

The J gene is TRBJ1-2, the V gene TRBV5-6; 7 bases fit TRBD1. Germline CDR1 and CDR2: SGHDT and YYEEEE. CDR3 length equals 14 residues. Losses at the gene ends were 2 bases for V and 10 bases for J; bases not matched to a gene: 11. CDR3: CASSFQTGWTHYTF. The CDR3 nucleotides are TGTGCCAGCAGCTTTCAGACAGGGTGGACTCACTACACCTTC.

The chain combines TRBV6-5 with TRBJ1-5; maybe TRBD1 (5 bases). This CDR3 region has 12 residues. V lost 5 bases and J lost 7, with 9 bases in between. Germline-derived CDR1 and CDR2 are MNHEY and SVGAGI. This CDR3 reads CASSSSGQPQHF. The CDR3 DNA is TGTGCCAGCAGTAGTTCAGGGCAGCCCCAGCATTTT.

This sequence joins TRBV18 and TRBJ2-5, with D perhaps matching TRBD1 (6 bases). V was trimmed by 5 bases and J by 4 bases, leaving 14 bases between them. Germline V gives CDR1 KGHSH, CDR2 LQKENI. The CDR3 runs 14 residues. DNA of the CDR3: TGTGCCAGCTCAAGCAGTTCACAGGGAGAGACCCAGTACTTC. Amino acid sequence: CASSSSSQGETQYF.

This chain joins TRBV5-5 and TRBJ1-5; D uncertain. V gave up 0 bases and J gave up 9 bases, with 19 bases separating them. CDR1 is SGHKS and CDR2 is YYEKEE in the germline V gene (reference sequence). CDR3 size: 16 residues. CDR3 region: CASSLDPRADYRPQHF. The CDR3 nucleotides read TGTGCCAGCAGCTTGGATCCCCGGGCGGACTATAGGCCCCAGCATTTT. Full variable domain (rest looked up from reference TRBV5-5 and TRBJ1-5): DAGVTQSPTHLIKTRGQQVTLRCSPISGHKSVSWYQQVLGQGPQFIFQYYEKEERGRGNFPDRFSARQFPNYSSELNVNALLLGDSALYLCASSLDPRADYRPQHFGDGTRLSIL.

The chain combines TRBV3-1 (or the pseudogene TRBV3-2) with TRBJ1-5; TRBD1 matches 9 bases. The V gene end was trimmed by 3 bases and the J gene end by 7 bases; junction bases not matched to a gene: 1. The germline V gene encodes CDR1 LGHDT and CDR2 YNNKEL (reference sequence). The CDR3 contains 13 residues. The CDR3 loop is CASSHGQGQPQHF. In DNA, the CDR3 is TGTGCCAGCAGCCACGGACAGGGGCAGCCCCAGCATTTT.

The chain joins TRBV28 to TRBJ2-3, with 10 bases that match TRBD2. In germline, CDR1 is MDHEN, CDR2 SYDVKM. The V segment lost 7 bases and the J segment 0 bases; nucleotides outside the gene matches: 4. The CDR3 loop spans 15 amino acids. The chain's CDR3 is CASKTSGASTDTQYF. CDR3 nucleotides: TGTGCCAGCAAAACTAGCGGGGCAAGCACAGATACGCAGTATTTT.

This rearrangement joins TRBV19 to TRBJ1-3; TRBD1 is a possible D gene (6 bases). From germline, CDR1 is LNHDA and CDR2 SQIVND (reference sequence). This CDR3 contains 18 residues. V shed 5 bases and J shed 0 bases, with 20 bases lying between them. CDR3 coding DNA: TGTGCCAGTAGTGTCCGGGACACACCGATACGCTCTGGAAACACCATATATTTT. Translating it yields CASSVRDTPIRSGNTIYF.

V is TRBV24-1 and J is TRBJ2-2; 8 positions match TRBD2. The J segment lost 4 bases and the V segment lost 0 bases, leaving 6 bases of the junction unmatched. The CDR3 consists of 17 residues. Germline CDR1 is KGHDR and CDR2 is SFDVKD. The CDR3 DNA is TGTGCCACCAGTGATTTGGGACTAGCTGGCGCCACCGGGGAGCTGTTTTTT. Encoded protein: CATSDLGLAGATGELFF.

The V gene is TRBV3-1 (or the pseudogene TRBV3-2), the J gene TRBJ1-5, with a possible D match to TRBD1 (5 bases). Looked up from germline, CDR1 is LGHDT and CDR2 is YNNKEL (reference sequence). Between the trimmed V and J ends, which lost 0 bases and 4 bases, there was a span of 10 bases. The CDR3 has 15 residues. The CDR3 sequence is CASSQEGHFNQPQHF. DNA of the CDR3: TGTGCCAGCAGCCAAGAAGGACACTTTAATCAGCCCCAGCATTTT.

The gene calls are TRBV3-1 (or the pseudogene TRBV3-2) and TRBJ1-2; TRBD1 is a possible D gene (6 bases). CDR1 LGHDT and CDR2 YNNKEL come from the germline V gene (reference sequence). This CDR3 spans 15 amino acids. V shed 1 base and J shed 1 base, with 10 bases lying between them. CDR3 in DNA: TGTGCCAGCAGCCAAGCGGGGGGCATTAACTATGGCTACACCTTC. It encodes CASSQAGGINYGYTF.

The chain employs TRBV4-1 and TRBJ1-6, with D unresolved. Trimming stripped 2 bases from V and 5 bases from J, with 10 bases between. The CDR3 length is 15 residues. Germline CDR1 is MGHRA and CDR2 is YSYEKL. Here the CDR3 reads CASSQTQLDNSPLHF. CDR3 DNA: TGCGCCAGCAGCCAAACCCAGCTAGATAATTCACCCCTCCACTTT.

This sequence joins TRBV3-1 (or the pseudogene TRBV3-2) and TRBJ1-1; D is unclear. Germline V gene data show CDR1 as LGHDT and CDR2 as YNNKEL (reference sequence). V was trimmed by 0 bases and J by 6 bases, leaving 8 bases between them. This CDR3 contains 13 residues. The CDR3 DNA reads TGTGCCAGCAGCCAAGAAAAGAGGTCTGAAGCTTTCTTT. Encoded protein: CASSQEKRSEAFF.

DNA for the CDR3: TGTGCCAGCAGCCAAGTTCAGGGGCGCGGGACCGGGGAGCTGTTTTTT. It yields the protein CASSQVQGRGTGELFF. V is TRBV4-2 and J is TRBJ2-2, with D perhaps matching TRBD1 (6 bases). CDR3 length: 16 residues. Deletions cut 1 base from V and 5 bases from J, with 14 bases between. Germline CDR1 LGHNA, CDR2 YNFKEQ.

The J gene is TRBJ2-5, the V gene TRBV16; D not resolved. CDR3 size: 14 residues. Germline-derived CDR1 and CDR2 are KGHSY and FQNENV. V lost 0 bases to trimming and J lost 7 bases, with 12 bases between them. The CDR3 bases are TGTGCCAGCAGCCAATCTTCCCCTCCGGGGACCCAGTACTTC. The encoded protein is CASSQSSPPGTQYF.

This clone turned up a few times. V usage is TRBV7-9 and J usage is TRBJ1-4; 7 bases align to TRBD1. CDR1 and CDR2 from the germline V gene are SEHNR and FQNEAQ (reference sequence). The CDR3 sequence is 16 residues long. V dropped 5 bases and J dropped 1; count of bases not matched to a gene: 7. The CDR3 bases are TGTGCCAGCAGCCACAGGGGAAGGCAAACTAATGAAAAACTGTTTTTT. Translated: CASSHRGRQTNEKLFF.

This clone was seen a few times. This chain links TRBV4-3 with TRBJ1-4, with 10 bases lining up with TRBD1. This CDR3 spans 16 amino acids. Germline V gene sequence: CDR1 LGHNA, CDR2 YSLEER. Trimming at V came to 0 bases and at J to 6 bases, leaving 4 bases not matched to a gene. For the CDR3, the DNA is TGCGCCAGCAGCCAAGACCCCGGGACAGGGGATGAAAAACTGTTTTTT. It is translated as CASSQDPGTGDEKLFF.

This chain joins TRBV7-9 and TRBJ2-7, with 10 bases fitting TRBD1. Germline CDR1 reads SEHNR; CDR2 reads FQNEAQ (reference sequence). The V and J ends lost 6 bases and 4 bases, in that order; junction bases with no gene match: 6. The CDR3 contains 14 residues. CDR3 DNA: TGTGCCAGCAGACCGGGACAGGGGATTTACGAGCAGTACTTC. Protein sequence: CASRPGQGIYEQYF.

The chain is built from TRBV27 and TRBJ2-7; tentatively, D is TRBD1 (6 bases). This CDR3 is built from 14 residues. The V end lost 4 bases, the J end lost 1 base, and 11 bases lay between the germline ends. Germline V gives CDR1 MNHEY, CDR2 SMNVEV (reference sequence). The CDR3 bases are TGTGCCAGCAGTTCCGCAGGGGTATCCTACGAGCAGTACTTC. The encoded protein is CASSSAGVSYEQYF.